A single sample is the source of the 9 T cell receptor beta chains below, sequenced in a study of T cell repertoires in cytomegalovirus infection. From the reads, TCRdb called clonotypes with MiXCR, one entry per CDR3 protein. The sample includes some 150,000 distinct CDR3 sequences, 5.5% to 7% of them seen just once. What was sequenced was PBMCs. The receptors were sampled from a human donor in good health (CMV status not recorded). Some clones in this sample may be carry-over from other donors' samples.

This clonotype was seen many times. This rearrangement joins TRBV20-1 to TRBJ2-3, with 8 positions matching TRBD1. Germline-derived CDR1 and CDR2 are DFQATT and SNEGSKA (reference sequence). The CDR3 sequence is 18 residues long. The V segment lost 1 base and the J segment 5 bases; nucleotides outside the gene matches: 17. The CDR3 spells CSARGTGTEGAGVDTQYF. The CDR3 DNA is TGCAGTGCTAGAGGGACAGGGACGGAGGGGGCAGGTGTAGATACGCAGTATTTT.

This clonotype was picked up many times. The V gene is TRBV5-1, the J gene TRBJ2-4; D perhaps matches TRBD2 (6 bases). V lost 0 bases, J lost 8 bases, and 12 bases lay in between. Germline CDR1 and CDR2: SGHRS and YFSETQ. There are 14 residues in the CDR3. This CDR3 reads CASSLVGTGDIQYF. The CDR3 bases are TGCGCCAGCAGCTTGGTTGGGACTGGGGACATTCAGTACTTC.

This rearrangement joins TRBV10-3 to TRBJ1-5; D might be TRBD1 (6 bases). The germline gives CDR1 ENHRY, CDR2 SYGVKD. CDR3 size: 15 residues. The germline V and J ends were trimmed by 6 bases and 1 base, with 13 bases remaining between them. The CDR3 DNA is TGTGCCATCAGCAGAGGGGGGGCCAGCAATCAGCCCCAGCATTTT. Translated: CAISRGGASNQPQHF.

Many counts were recorded for this clonotype. The genes are TRBV7-2 and TRBJ1-1; possible D gene TRBD1, 5 bases. Trimming left V 1 base short and J 0 bases short, with 6 bases between. This CDR3 has 14 residues. CDR1 and CDR2 (germline): SGHTA, FQGNSA. DNA of the CDR3: TGTGCCAGCAGCTTAGGGACAATGAACACTGAAGCTTTCTTT. Translating it yields CASSLGTMNTEAFF.

This clonotype was detected ten times or more. The chain employs TRBV7-9 and TRBJ1-2; the match to TRBD1 covers 10 bases. Germline V gives CDR1 SEHNR, CDR2 FQNEAQ (reference sequence). Germline trimming cut 3 bases from V and 5 bases from J; bases unmatched to any gene: 6. This CDR3 is built from 15 residues. This CDR3 is CASSFPPGQGYGYTF. The CDR3 DNA reads as TGTGCCAGCAGCTTCCCCCCGGGACAGGGGTATGGCTACACCTTC. The whole variable domain, remainder taken from reference TRBV7-9 and TRBJ1-2, is DTGVSQNPRHKITKRGQNVTFRCDPISEHNRLYWYRQTLGQGPEFLTYFQNEAQLEKSRLLSDRFSAERPKGSFSTLEIQRTEQGDSAMYLCASSFPPGQGYGYTFGSGTRLTVV.

This clonotype was counted ten times or more. This chain links TRBV29-1 with TRBJ1-1; D is unresolved. CDR1 is SQVTM, CDR2 ANQGSEA, per germline. CDR3 size: 12 residues. V was cut by 4 bases and J by 1 base, with 7 bases left in between. The chain's CDR3 is CSVGWANTEAFF. In DNA form, the CDR3 reads TGCAGCGTTGGGTGGGCGAACACTGAAGCTTTCTTT. The entire variable domain, with the rest obtained from reference TRBV29-1 and TRBJ1-1, is as follows: SAVISQKPSRDICQRGTSLTIQCQVDSQVTMMFWYRQQPGQSLTLIATANQGSEATYESGFVIDKFPISRPNLTFSTLTVSNMSPEDSSIYLCSVGWANTEAFFGQGTRLTVV.

This clonotype was detected ten times or more. The V call is TRBV19, the J call TRBJ2-1, with D possibly being TRBD1 or TRBD2 (6 bases each). The CDR3 is 14 amino acids. Germline V gene sequence: CDR1 LNHDA, CDR2 SQIVND (reference sequence). Trimming left V 2 bases short and J 4 bases short, with 9 bases between. The CDR3 protein is CASSIRGRYNEQFF. The CDR3 bases are TGTGCCAGTAGTATACGGGGGCGGTACAATGAGCAGTTCTTC.

About this clonotype itself: This may be a read error, as it is one base from a much larger clone. The rearrangement uses TRBV19 and TRBJ1-5, with a weak D call TRBD1 (5 bases). CDR1 and CDR2 from the germline V gene are LNHDA and SQIVND (reference sequence). The CDR3 contains 17 residues. DNA of the CDR3: TGTGCCAGTAGTACCCTACCGACAGTTATTAGCAGTCAGCCCCAGCATTTT. This sequence encodes CASSTLPTVISSQPQHF.

The table lists this clonotype with many counts. The V call is TRBV5-4, the J call TRBJ1-1, with D perhaps matching TRBD1 (6 bases). Germline CDR1 is SGHNT and CDR2 is YYREEE (reference sequence). This CDR3 spans 15 amino acids. Trimming cost V 4 bases and J 1 base, with 14 bases left between them. CDR3 nucleotide sequence: TGTGCCAGCAGCCCGTACAGGGTTGGGAACACTGAAGCTTTCTTT. This translates into CASSPYRVGNTEAFF.